This TCR beta chain was sequenced during a study of blood T cell repertoires in COVID-19 (dated by TCRdb to the early 2020s). Context from the whole study: The collaborator samples originated in the United States, Italy and Spain and spanned the acute and convalescent phases of COVID-19. Where available, HLA class I and class II types were taken from metadata supplied by the sample provider and were not determined by assay-based typing. The repertoires were released in a freely available public database intended as a resource for research on the immune response to SARS-CoV-2. The dataset comprised deeply sampled blood TCRbeta repertoires from subjects exposed to, actively infected with, or recovered from COVID-19. The material from the prospective study consisted of cDNA or gDNA derived from T cells, B-cell-depleted T cells, or PBMCs. A de-identified subject ID, COVID-19 status, age in years and sex were almost always included in the sample metadata. The samples were drawn from the first 160 participants of the ongoing ImmuneRACE study and from over 950 subjects provided by 6 global collaborators. The study at large found these results: The quantity of clinical and demographic metadata differed by source and by participant and was supplied without curation.

Participants in the prospective study were enrolled through a virtual design, were aged 18 to 89 years, and lived in about two dozen United States geographic areas. To assign participants to cohorts, the prospective study relied on clinical history that participants themselves reported in a screening survey and a study questionnaire. A participant counted as exposed if, within 2 weeks of entering the study, that participant had been in contact with someone who had a PCR-confirmed or clinician-diagnosed COVID-19 case. In the prospective study, mobile phlebotomists collected whole blood, serum and a nasopharyngeal or oropharyngeal swab from each participant. Additional blood draws and questionnaires over an approximately two-month period could optionally be provided by prospective study participants. Blood samples from the prospective study were shipped frozen or at room temperature prior to DNA extraction.

As concerns this clone: Its antigen is not yet known. Base qualities are not at hand, and no much larger clone is one base apart.

The immunoSEQ Assay, a bias-controlled multiplex PCR, was used to amplify TCRbeta CDR3 regions from genomic DNA. The authors' pipeline ran thus. The number of nucleated cells in each sample was estimated by amplification of reference gene primers within the assay. Sequence reads were collapsed and filtered to measure the absolute abundance of every unique TCRbeta CDR3 rearrangement. For each sample, productive Simpson clonality was calculated as the square root of Simpson's diversity index across productive rearrangements. The table was pulled from immuneACCESS by TCRdb, which kept in-frame rearrangements only. Such tables lose some clones; where checked, under half of the loss comes from unresolved V genes, and the rest has no known cause. Clone size and the V and J calls come from that table; the DNA yielded D and trimming. The sample table lists some 340,000 clones, 90% of them with a count of one. Approximately 4.1% of the sample rests with the top ten.

From the germline V gene (reference sequence), CDR1 is LNHDA and CDR2 is SQIVND. V sheds 11 bases and J sheds 5 bases, leaving 18 bases between their ends. The CDR3 starts with the cysteine, ends with the phenylalanine, and has 14 residues. The sequence is cut down to CDR3 DNA, 42 bases in frame from base 1. This TCR derives from a young woman who had been exposed to COVID-19. The sequencing sample was made of PBMCs or T cells enriched from blood (not recorded which). The sequence is built from TRBV19 and TRBJ2-2; matching of 6 bases hints at TRBD2 as the D gene. CDR3 reads: CAGKEGSRTGELFF. Read as DNA, the sequence is TGTGCCGGAAAGGAGGGGTCGAGAACCGGGGAGCTGTTTTTT.